This T cell receptor (beta chain) was sequenced during a study of CD8 T cells in Susac syndrome. V shed 4 bases and J shed 0 bases, with 4 bases lying between them. Germline CDR1 MDHEN, CDR2 SYDVKM. The CDR3 has 12 amino acids. An amount of RNA that ranged from roughly 0.5 to 1 ug was reverse transcribed with random hexamers. TCRdb redid the calling of the immunoSEQ multiplex PCR reads with MiXCR, one entry per CDR3 protein. This sample yields roughly 130,000 distinct CDR3 sequences, of which nearly 95% are seen a single time; more than 0.09% belongs to the top ten. This sequence joins TRBV28 and TRBJ2-7, with D hard to call. Source material: CD4+ T cells from PBMCs. This clonotype was obtained from a human donor in good health. CDR3: CASSSPSYEQYF. In DNA form, the CDR3 reads TGTGCCAGCAGTTCCCCCTCCTACGAGCAGTACTTC.